The following is a TCR beta chain sequence with its context. Its antigen is undetermined. TCRdb ran MiXCR on the RT-PCR reads and lists one entry per CDR3 protein. The table lists roughly 760,000 distinct CDR3 sequences, about 20% of them singletons, with approximately 10% in the top ten. The sample comes from a study of response to subunit inactivated influenza vaccine. Per the germline V gene, CDR1 is LGHNA and CDR2 is YNFKEQ. This CDR3 has 14 residues. The germline V and J ends were trimmed by 0 bases and 0 bases, with 3 bases remaining between them. Study-level results: Authors suggested each seasonal influenza vaccination recruits few new T cells.

Source: PBMCs from blood, taken around 5 days after vaccination. The gene calls are TRBV4-2 and TRBJ1-3, with D hard to call. This sequence was found in a man in his fifties or sixties who received an inactivated influenza vaccine. CDR3 protein: CASSQDLSGNTIYF. CDR3 nucleotide sequence: TGTGCCAGCAGCCAAGATCTCTCTGGAAACACCATATATTTT.